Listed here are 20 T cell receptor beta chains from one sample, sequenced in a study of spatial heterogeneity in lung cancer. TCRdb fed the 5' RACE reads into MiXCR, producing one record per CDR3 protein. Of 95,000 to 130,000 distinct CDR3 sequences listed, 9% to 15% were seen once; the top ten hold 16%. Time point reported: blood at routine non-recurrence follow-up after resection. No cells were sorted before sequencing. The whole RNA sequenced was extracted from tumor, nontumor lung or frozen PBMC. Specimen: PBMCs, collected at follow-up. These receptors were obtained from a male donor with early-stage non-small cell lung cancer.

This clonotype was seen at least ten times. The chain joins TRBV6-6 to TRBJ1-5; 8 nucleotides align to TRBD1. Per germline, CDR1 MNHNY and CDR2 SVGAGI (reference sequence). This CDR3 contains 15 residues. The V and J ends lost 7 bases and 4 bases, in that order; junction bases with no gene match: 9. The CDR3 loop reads CASTLLTGGNQPQHF. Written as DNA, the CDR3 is TGTGCCAGCACCCTCCTCACAGGGGGAAATCAGCCCCAGCATTTT.

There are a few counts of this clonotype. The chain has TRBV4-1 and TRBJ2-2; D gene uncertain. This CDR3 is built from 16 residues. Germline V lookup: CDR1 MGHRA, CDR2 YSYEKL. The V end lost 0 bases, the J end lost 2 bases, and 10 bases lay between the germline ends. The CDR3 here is CASSQDFGLNTGELFF. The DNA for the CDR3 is TGCGCCAGCAGCCAAGACTTCGGCCTAAACACCGGGGAGCTGTTTTTT.

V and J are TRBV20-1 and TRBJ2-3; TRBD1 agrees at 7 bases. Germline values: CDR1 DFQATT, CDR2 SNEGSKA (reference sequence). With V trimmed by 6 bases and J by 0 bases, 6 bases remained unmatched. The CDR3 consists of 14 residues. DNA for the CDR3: TGCAGTGCCCCCCGACAGGGAAGCACAGATACGCAGTATTTT. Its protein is CSAPRQGSTDTQYF.

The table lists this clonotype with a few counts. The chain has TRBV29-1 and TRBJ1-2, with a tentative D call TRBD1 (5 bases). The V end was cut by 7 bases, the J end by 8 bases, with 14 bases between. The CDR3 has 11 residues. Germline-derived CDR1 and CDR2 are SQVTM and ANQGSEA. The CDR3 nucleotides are TGCAGCGCCCGGGGCGCGTGGGGCTACACCTTC. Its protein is CSARGAWGYTF.

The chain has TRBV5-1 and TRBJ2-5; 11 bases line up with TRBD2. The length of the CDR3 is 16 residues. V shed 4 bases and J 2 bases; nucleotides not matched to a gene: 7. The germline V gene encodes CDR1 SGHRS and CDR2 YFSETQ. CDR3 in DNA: TGCGCCAGCAGCCTGCGACTAGCGGGGAGGCAAGAGACCCAGTACTTC. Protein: CASSLRLAGRQETQYF.

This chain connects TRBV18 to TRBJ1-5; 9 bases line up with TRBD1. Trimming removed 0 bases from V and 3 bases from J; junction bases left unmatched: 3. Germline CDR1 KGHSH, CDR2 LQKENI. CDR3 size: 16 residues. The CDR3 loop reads CASSPPRTGANQPQHF. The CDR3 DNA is TGTGCCAGCTCACCACCCCGGACAGGGGCCAATCAGCCCCAGCATTTT.

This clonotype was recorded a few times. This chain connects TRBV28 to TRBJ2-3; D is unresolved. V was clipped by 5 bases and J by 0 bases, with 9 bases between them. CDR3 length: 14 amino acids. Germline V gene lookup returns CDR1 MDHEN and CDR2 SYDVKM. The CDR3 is CASSPLLSTDTQYF. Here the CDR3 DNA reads TGTGCCAGCAGTCCGTTGCTTAGCACAGATACGCAGTATTTT.

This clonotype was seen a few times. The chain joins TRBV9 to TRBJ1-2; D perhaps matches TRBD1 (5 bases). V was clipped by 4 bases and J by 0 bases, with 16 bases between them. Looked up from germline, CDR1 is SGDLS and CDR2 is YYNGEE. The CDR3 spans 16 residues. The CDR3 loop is CASSPLGGGTNYGYTF. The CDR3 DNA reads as TGTGCCAGCAGCCCCCTCGGCGGGGGGACTAACTATGGCTACACCTTC.

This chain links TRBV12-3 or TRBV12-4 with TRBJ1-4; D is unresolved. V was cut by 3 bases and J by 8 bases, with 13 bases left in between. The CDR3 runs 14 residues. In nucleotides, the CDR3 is TGTGCCAGCAGTTTTTCCTCTTACGTAGAAAAACTGTTTTTT. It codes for CASSFSSYVEKLFF.

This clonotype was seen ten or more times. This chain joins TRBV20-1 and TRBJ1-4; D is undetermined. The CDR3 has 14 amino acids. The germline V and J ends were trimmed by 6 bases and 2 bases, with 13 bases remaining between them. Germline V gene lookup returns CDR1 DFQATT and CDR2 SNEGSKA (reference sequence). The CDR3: CSATPGGTNEKLFF. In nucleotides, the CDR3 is TGCAGTGCAACACCGGGAGGGACTAATGAAAAACTGTTTTTT.

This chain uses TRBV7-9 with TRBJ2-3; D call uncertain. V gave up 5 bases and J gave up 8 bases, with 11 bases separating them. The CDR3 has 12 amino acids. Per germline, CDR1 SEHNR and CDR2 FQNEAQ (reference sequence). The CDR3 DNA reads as TGTGCCAGCAGCCCCGACTCGAGTACGCAGTATTTT. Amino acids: CASSPDSSTQYF.

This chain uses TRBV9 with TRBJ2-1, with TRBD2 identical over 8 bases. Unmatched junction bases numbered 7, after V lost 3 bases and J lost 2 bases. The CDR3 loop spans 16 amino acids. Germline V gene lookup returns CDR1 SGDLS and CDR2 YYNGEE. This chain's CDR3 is CASSDFRRGAYNEQFF. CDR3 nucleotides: TGTGCCAGCAGCGACTTTAGGCGGGGGGCCTACAATGAGCAGTTCTTC.

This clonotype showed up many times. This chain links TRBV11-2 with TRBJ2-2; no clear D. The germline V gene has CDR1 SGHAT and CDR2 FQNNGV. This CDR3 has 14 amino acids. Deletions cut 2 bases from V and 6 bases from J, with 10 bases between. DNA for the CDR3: TGTGCCAGCAGCTTAACCACTCCGCCCGGGGAGCTGTTTTTT. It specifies CASSLTTPPGELFF.

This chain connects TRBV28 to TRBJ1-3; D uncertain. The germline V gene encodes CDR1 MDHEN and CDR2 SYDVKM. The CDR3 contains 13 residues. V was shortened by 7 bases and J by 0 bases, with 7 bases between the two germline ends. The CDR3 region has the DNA TGTGCCAGCACCCGTAGCTCTGGAAACACCATATATTTT. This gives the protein CASTRSSGNTIYF.

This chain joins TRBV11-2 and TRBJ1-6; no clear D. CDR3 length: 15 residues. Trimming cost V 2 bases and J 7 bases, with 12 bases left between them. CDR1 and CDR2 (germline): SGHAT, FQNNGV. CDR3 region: CASSLPGSINSPLHF. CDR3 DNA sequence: TGTGCCAGCAGCTTACCGGGTTCCATAAATTCACCCCTCCACTTT.

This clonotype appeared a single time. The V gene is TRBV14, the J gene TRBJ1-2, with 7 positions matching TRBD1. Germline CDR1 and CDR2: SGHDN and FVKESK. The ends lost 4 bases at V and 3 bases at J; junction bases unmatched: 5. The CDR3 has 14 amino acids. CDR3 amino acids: CASSRFTGDYGYTF. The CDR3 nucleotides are TGTGCCAGCAGCCGCTTTACAGGGGACTATGGCTACACCTTC.

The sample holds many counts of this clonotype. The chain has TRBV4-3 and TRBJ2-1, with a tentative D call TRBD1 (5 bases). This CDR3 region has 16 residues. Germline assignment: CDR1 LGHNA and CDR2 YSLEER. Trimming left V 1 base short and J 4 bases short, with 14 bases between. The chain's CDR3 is CASSQGATGPYNEQFF. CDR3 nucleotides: TGCGCCAGCAGCCAAGGGGCCACAGGCCCTTACAATGAGCAGTTCTTC.

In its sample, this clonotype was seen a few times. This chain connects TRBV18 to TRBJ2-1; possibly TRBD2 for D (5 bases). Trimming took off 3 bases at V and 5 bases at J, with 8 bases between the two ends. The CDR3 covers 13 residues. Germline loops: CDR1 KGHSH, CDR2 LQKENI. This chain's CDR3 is CASSPARDNEQFF. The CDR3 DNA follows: TGTGCCAGCTCACCTGCGAGGGACAATGAGCAGTTCTTC.

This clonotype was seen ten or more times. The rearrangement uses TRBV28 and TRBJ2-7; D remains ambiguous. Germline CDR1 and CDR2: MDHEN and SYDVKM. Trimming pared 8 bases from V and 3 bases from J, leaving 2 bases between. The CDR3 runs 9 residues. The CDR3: CASGYEQYF. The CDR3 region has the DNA TGTGCCAGCGGCTACGAGCAGTACTTC.

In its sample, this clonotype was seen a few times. CDR3 loop: CASSSPRELFF. The CDR3, as DNA: TGTGCCAGCAGCTCGCCCAGGGAGCTGTTTTTT. This chain uses TRBV7-9 with TRBJ2-2; D gene uncertain. V lost 4 bases and J lost 9, with 6 bases in between. Germline values: CDR1 SEHNR, CDR2 FQNEAQ (reference sequence). CDR3 length: 11 residues.